In terms of frequency, the clone carrying this T cell receptor (beta chain) is medium-sized. The antigen remains unidentified. This sample is part of a study of T cell clusters in autoimmune cytopenias. Overall study results and limits: The T cell clusters were defined only in silico, without experimental functional validation. Primary autoimmune cytopenia patients seemingly lacked the physiological T cell clusters found in healthy donors.

Multiplex touch-down PCR amplified TRB using TRB-A and TRB-B pools in one tube. TCRdb reprocessed the multiplex PCR reads, keeping one entry per CDR3 protein, no DNA. The sample table sets out about 5,500 distinct CDR3 sequences. Each sample's input was approximately 270 ng genomic DNA, 40,000 or so genome equivalents. The CDR3 loop spans 13 amino acids. CDR1 and CDR2 (germline): MNHNY, SVGAGI (reference sequence). This same sample was also part of a study on T cell repertoires in aging, cancer and after chemotherapy. As reported in that work: In each cancer cohort, median generation probability increased across chemotherapy, suggesting thymic output rebounded.

The chain recombines TRBV6-6 with TRBJ1-2; TCRdb calls TRBD1, which cannot be checked without DNA. Sequencing input: peripheral blood. This clonotype originated in a human donor in good health. The CDR3: CAGKTGGASGYTF.